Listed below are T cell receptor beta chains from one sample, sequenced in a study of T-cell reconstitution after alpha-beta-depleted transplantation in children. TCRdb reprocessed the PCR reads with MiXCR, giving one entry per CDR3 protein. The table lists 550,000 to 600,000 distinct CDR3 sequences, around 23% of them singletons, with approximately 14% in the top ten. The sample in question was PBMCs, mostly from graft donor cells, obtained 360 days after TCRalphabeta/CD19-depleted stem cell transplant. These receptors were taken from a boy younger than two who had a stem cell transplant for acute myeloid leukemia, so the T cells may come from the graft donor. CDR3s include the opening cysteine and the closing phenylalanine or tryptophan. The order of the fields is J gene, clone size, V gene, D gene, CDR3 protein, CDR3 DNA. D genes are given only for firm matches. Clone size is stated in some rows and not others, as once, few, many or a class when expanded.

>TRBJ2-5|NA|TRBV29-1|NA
CSVVTNQETQYF
TGCAGCGTTGTGACCAATCAAGAGACCCAGTACTTC
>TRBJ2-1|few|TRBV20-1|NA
CSARDIREVNEQFF
TGCAGTGCTAGAGATATCAGGGAGGTCAATGAGCAGTTCTTC
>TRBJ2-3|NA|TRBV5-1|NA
CASNPLALSTDTQYF
TGCGCCAGCAACCCCCTAGCGCTTAGCACAGATACGCAGTATTTT
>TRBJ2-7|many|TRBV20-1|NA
CSAAGPPYEQYF
TGCAGTGCGGCCGGGCCCCCCTACGAGCAGTACTTC
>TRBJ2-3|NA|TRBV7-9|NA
CASSQRLTDTQYF
TGTGCCAGCAGCCAACGCCTCACAGATACGCAGTATTTT
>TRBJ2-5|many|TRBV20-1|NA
CSASFFETQYF
TGCAGTGCTAGTTTTTTCGAGACCCAGTACTTC
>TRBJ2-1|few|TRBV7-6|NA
CASSLYGIDDEQFF
TGTGCCAGCAGCTTATATGGTATTGACGATGAGCAGTTCTTC
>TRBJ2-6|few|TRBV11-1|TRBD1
CASSSIPGQGTGANVLTF
TGTGCCAGCAGTTCAATCCCGGGACAGGGTACAGGGGCCAACGTCCTGACTTTC
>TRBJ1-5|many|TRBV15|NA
CATSRQGGNQPQHF
TGTGCCACCAGCAGGCAGGGCGGCAATCAGCCCCAGCATTTT
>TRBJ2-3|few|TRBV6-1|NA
CASSVPGADTQYF
TGTGCCAGCAGTGTTCCTGGCGCAGATACGCAGTATTTT
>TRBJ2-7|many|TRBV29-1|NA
CSVAASGTQGRSYEQYF
TGCAGCGTTGCGGCTTCCGGGACTCAAGGGCGCTCCTACGAGCAGTACTTC
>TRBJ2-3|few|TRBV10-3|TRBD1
CAISGGQGRTTDTQYF
TGTGCCATCAGTGGGGGACAGGGGAGGACGACAGATACGCAGTATTTT
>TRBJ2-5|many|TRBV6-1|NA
CASSPQEGETQYF
TGTGCCAGCAGTCCCCAGGAAGGGGAGACCCAGTACTTC
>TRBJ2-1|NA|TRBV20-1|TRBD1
CSALRGRDYNEQFF
TGCAGTGCCCTCAGGGGGCGCGACTACAATGAGCAGTTCTTC
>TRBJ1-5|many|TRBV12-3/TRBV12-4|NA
CASCRGGQPQHF
TGTGCCAGCTGCAGGGGAGGCCAGCCCCAGCATTTT
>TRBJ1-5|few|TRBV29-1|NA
CSVLWGSNQPQHF
TGCAGCGTGCTTTGGGGTAGCAATCAGCCCCAGCATTTT
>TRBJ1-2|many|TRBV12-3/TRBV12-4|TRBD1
CASSFGTGTYGYTF
TGTGCCAGCAGTTTTGGGACAGGGACCTATGGCTACACCTTC